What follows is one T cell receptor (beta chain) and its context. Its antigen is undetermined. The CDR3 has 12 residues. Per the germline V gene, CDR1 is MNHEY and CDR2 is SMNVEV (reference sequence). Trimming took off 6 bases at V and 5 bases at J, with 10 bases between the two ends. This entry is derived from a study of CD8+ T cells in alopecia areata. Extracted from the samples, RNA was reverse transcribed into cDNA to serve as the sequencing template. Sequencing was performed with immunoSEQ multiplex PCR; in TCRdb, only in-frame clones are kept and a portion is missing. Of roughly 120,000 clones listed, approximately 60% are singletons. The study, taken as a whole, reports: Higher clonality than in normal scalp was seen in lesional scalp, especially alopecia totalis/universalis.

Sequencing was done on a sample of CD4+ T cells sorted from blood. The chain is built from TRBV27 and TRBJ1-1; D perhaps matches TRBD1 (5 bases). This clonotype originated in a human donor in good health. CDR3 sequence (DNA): TGTGCCAGCAGCCGAAGGGGTACTGAAGCTTTCTTT. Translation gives CASSRRGTEAFF.